Described below is a single TCR beta chain sequence and its context. Antigen: not known. CDR3 length: 12 amino acids. Trimming removed 10 bases at V and 5 bases at J, with 15 bases between. CDR1 and CDR2 from the germline V gene are ENHRY and SYGVKD. TCRdb reprocessed the reads via MiXCR and lists one record per CDR3 protein. The sample holds around 450,000 distinct CDR3 sequences; roughly 30% are singletons and the top ten take roughly 13%. The record originates from a study of T cell repertoires in cytomegalovirus infection. On the study more broadly: Public TCR beta signature analysis indicated the presence of both CMV infection and matching HLA type. Whole-study findings and limits: CMV-specific HLA-C-restricted TCR beta clonotypes dominated the ex vivo response. People with CMV and the relevant HLA were identified by cumulative public TCR beta family frequency.

V and J are TRBV10-3 and TRBJ2-7; D might be TRBD2 (6 bases). The TCR sequence derives from a human donor in good health (CMV status not recorded). Some clones in this sample may be carry-over from other donors' samples. The sequenced sample consisted of PBMCs. CDR3: CASAPGVDEQYF. The CDR3 coding sequence is TGTGCCAGCGCTCCGGGAGTCGACGAGCAGTACTTC.